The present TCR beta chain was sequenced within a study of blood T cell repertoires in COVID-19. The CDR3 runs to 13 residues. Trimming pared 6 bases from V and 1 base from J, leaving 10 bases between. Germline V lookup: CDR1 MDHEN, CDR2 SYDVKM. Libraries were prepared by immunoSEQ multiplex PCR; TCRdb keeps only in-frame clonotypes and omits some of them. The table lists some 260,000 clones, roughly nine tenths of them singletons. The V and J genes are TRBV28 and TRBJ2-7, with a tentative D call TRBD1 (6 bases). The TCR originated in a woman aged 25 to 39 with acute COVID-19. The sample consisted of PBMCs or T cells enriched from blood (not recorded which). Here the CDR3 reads CASRQQGSYEQYF. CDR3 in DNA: TGTGCCAGCAGACAACAGGGTTCCTACGAGCAGTACTTC.